The subject of this entry is one TCR beta chain. Cohort assignment relied on participant-reported clinical history. The data originate from a study of blood T cell repertoires in COVID-19. Under the authors' procedure: Counts of nucleated cells, estimated from reference gene primer amplification, were obtained. The data were produced by immunoSEQ multiplex PCR, yet TCRdb's version contains in-frame clones alone and is incomplete. Clonal size and the V and J genes are those of that table, whereas D and trimming came from the DNA. Altogether fewer than 500,000 clones are present, about 85% being singletons, with the ten largest covering approximately 2%. This TCR derives from a woman younger than 35 with acute COVID-19. The sample consisted of PBMCs or T cells enriched from blood (not recorded which).

DNA of the CDR3: TGTGCCAGCAGTCCAAGGACAGGGCGGGTAGGGGAGACCCAGTACTTC. It yields the protein CASSPRTGRVGETQYF. The V and J genes are TRBV2 and TRBJ2-5; 8 nucleotides agree with TRBD1. Germline V gives CDR1 SNHLY, CDR2 FYNNEI. V was pared by 5 bases and J by 5 bases, with 13 bases of the junction left unmatched. This CDR3 comprises 16 residues.